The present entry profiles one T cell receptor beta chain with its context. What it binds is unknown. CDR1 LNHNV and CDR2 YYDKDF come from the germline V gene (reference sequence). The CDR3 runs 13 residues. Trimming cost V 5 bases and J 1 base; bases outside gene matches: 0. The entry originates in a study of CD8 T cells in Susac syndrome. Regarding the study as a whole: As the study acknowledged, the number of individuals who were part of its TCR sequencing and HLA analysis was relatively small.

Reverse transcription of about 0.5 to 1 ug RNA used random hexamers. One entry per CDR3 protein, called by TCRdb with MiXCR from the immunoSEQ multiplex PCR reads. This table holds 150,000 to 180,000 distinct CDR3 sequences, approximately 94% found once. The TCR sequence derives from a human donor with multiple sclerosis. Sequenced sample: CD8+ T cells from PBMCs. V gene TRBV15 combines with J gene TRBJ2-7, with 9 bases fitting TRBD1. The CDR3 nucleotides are TGTGCCACCAGCGGACAGGGGTCCTACGAGCAGTACTTC. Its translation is CATSGQGSYEQYF.